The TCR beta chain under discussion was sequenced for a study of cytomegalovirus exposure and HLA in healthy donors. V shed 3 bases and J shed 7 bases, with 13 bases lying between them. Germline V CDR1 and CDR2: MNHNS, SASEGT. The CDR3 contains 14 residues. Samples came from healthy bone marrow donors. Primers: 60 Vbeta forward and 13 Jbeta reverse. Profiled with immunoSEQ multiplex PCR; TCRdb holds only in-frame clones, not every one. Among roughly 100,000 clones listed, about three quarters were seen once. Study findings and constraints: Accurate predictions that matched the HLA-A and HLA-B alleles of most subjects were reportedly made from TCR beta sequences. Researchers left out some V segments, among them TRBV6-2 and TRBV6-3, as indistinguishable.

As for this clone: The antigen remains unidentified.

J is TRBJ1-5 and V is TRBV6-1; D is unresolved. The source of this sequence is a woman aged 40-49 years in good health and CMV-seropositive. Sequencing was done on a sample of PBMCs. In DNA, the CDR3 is TGTGCCAGCAGTGACCTAGAGGGATGGCAGCCCCAGCATTTT. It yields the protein CASSDLEGWQPQHF.